The 20 T cell receptor beta chains reported below all come from one sample, sequenced in a study of shared clonotypes between healthy human individuals. The data were produced by immunoSEQ multiplex PCR, yet TCRdb's version contains in-frame clones alone and is incomplete. Among around 600,000 clones listed, roughly 98% were seen once. CD45RO-negative, CCR7-selected cells formed the naive CD8 fraction, which excluded terminally differentiated effector memory CD45RA+ cells. Material for sequencing was naive CD8+ T cells sorted from blood. The receptors here all came from a man aged 25 to 45 in good health.

The rearrangement uses TRBV6-1 and TRBJ1-1, with D possibly being TRBD1 (5 bases). The germline V gene encodes CDR1 MNHNS and CDR2 SASEGT. V lost 7 bases to trimming and J lost 0 bases, with 12 bases between them. The CDR3 totals 14 residues. CDR3: CASTWGSMNTEAFF. CDR3 sequence (DNA): TGTGCCAGCACGTGGGGGAGCATGAACACTGAAGCTTTCTTT.

This chain links TRBV15 with TRBJ1-1, with D maybe TRBD1 (5 bases). The CDR3 spans 12 residues. Trimming took off 1 base at V and 11 bases at J, with 11 bases between the two ends. CDR1 LNHNV and CDR2 YYDKDF come from the germline V gene (reference sequence). CDR3 bases: TGTGCCACCAGCAGAGGGGACTTTGGGGCTTTCTTT. It yields the protein CATSRGDFGAFF.

This chain uses TRBV19 with TRBJ2-7; perhaps TRBD1 as D (6 bases). With 5 bases removed from V and 2 bases from J, the gap between germline ends came to 10 bases. The germline gives CDR1 LNHDA, CDR2 SQIVND (reference sequence). The CDR3 has 13 residues. This CDR3 reads CASSDDRPYEQYF. Written as DNA, the CDR3 is TGTGCCAGTAGTGACGACAGGCCCTACGAGCAGTACTTC.

The chain links TRBV14 to TRBJ2-1; 8 nucleotides align to TRBD2. V shed 0 bases, J shed 2 bases, and the junction held 0 bases outside the gene matches. The CDR3 has 15 amino acids. Germline V CDR1 and CDR2: SGHDN, FVKESK. The DNA of the CDR3 is TGTGCCAGCAGCCAAGAACTAGCGGCCTACAATGAGCAGTTCTTC. It is translated as CASSQELAAYNEQFF.

This chain connects TRBV7-9 to TRBJ2-3; D not resolved. CDR1 SEHNR and CDR2 FQNEAQ come from the germline V gene (reference sequence). V lost 4 bases, J lost 4 bases, and 12 bases lay in between. This CDR3 comprises 14 residues. CDR3: CASSSELEADTQYF. The CDR3 DNA reads as TGTGCCAGCAGCTCCGAGCTAGAGGCAGATACGCAGTATTTT.

This sequence joins TRBV6-6 and TRBJ2-3; TRBD2 matches 9 bases. This CDR3 contains 16 residues. V lost 4 bases and J lost 8; bases outside the gene matches: 13. Germline lookup yields CDR1 MNHNY and CDR2 SVGAGI (reference sequence). The CDR3 region has the DNA TGTGCCAGCAGTTCCTCAGTTAGCGGGGGCGAGGCTACGCAGTATTTT. As protein: CASSSSVSGGEATQYF.

The chain combines TRBV5-1 with TRBJ2-7; 10 bases line up with TRBD1. Losses at the gene ends were 2 bases for V and 1 base for J; bases not matched to a gene: 3. This CDR3 is 15 amino acids long. Germline V CDR1 and CDR2: SGHRS, YFSETQ. The CDR3 DNA reads TGCGCCAGCAGCTTTGGGGACAGGGGTTCCTACGAGCAGTACTTC. Its translation is CASSFGDRGSYEQYF.

The J gene is TRBJ2-2, the V gene TRBV5-1, with unresolved D. CDR1 is SGHRS, CDR2 YFSETQ, per germline. The CDR3 sequence is 14 residues long. Trimming shortened V by 6 bases and J by 4 bases, and 13 bases separated the two germline ends. CDR3 loop: CASTPARFTGELFF. CDR3 nucleotide sequence: TGCGCCAGCACTCCGGCTAGATTCACCGGGGAGCTGTTTTTT.

This chain connects TRBV25-1 to TRBJ2-7; no definite D call. V lost 4 bases and J lost 2, with 9 bases in between. CDR3 length: 13 amino acids. In germline, CDR1 is MGHDK, CDR2 SYGVNS. This CDR3 reads CASSGPTTYEQYF. CDR3 coding DNA: TGTGCCAGCAGTGGACCAACGACCTACGAGCAGTACTTC.

V usage is TRBV28 and J usage is TRBJ1-1; TRBD1 is a possible D gene (6 bases). CDR1 and CDR2 (germline): MDHEN, SYDVKM. Between the trimmed V and J ends, which lost 4 bases and 5 bases, there was a span of 14 bases. The CDR3 is 14 amino acids. CDR3 sequence reads: CASSSARGFTEAFF. Written as DNA, the CDR3 is TGTGCCAGCAGTTCCGCCAGGGGTTTTACTGAAGCTTTCTTT.

The rearrangement uses TRBV27 and TRBJ2-7; 7 positions agree with TRBD2. The CDR3 runs to 17 residues. Per germline, CDR1 MNHEY and CDR2 SMNVEV (reference sequence). V lost 5 bases and J lost 0; bases outside the gene matches: 13. CDR3 sequence (DNA): TGTGCCAGCAGTAAGGCCCAAGCGGGAAAGAGCTCCTACGAGCAGTACTTC. Protein sequence: CASSKAQAGKSSYEQYF.

The chain carries TRBV6-5 and TRBJ1-1; D remains unclear. CDR1 is MNHEY, CDR2 SVGAGI, per germline. With 0 bases removed from V and 7 bases from J, the gap between germline ends came to 9 bases. The CDR3 consists of 13 residues. In DNA form, the CDR3 reads TGTGCCAGCAGTTACTCTTCAGCGCTTGAAGCTTTCTTT. Amino acids: CASSYSSALEAFF.

V is TRBV11-2 and J is TRBJ2-3; D unclear. The CDR3 totals 14 residues. From germline, CDR1 is SGHAT and CDR2 FQNNGV. Trimming pared 3 bases from V and 6 bases from J, leaving 13 bases between. CDR3 coding DNA: TGTGCCAGCAGCTTGGGATCCCCCCCCGATACGCAGTATTTT. Its protein is CASSLGSPPDTQYF.

The chain employs TRBV2 and TRBJ1-5; 11 nucleotides match TRBD1. V lost 4 bases, J lost 0 bases, and 8 bases stayed unmatched. Per germline, CDR1 SNHLY and CDR2 FYNNEI. The CDR3 is 18 residues long. Written as DNA, the CDR3 is TGTGCCAGCAGTGTCCCAGGACAGGGGGCTTATAGCAATCAGCCCCAGCATTTT. It specifies CASSVPGQGAYSNQPQHF.

The chain has TRBV14 and TRBJ2-6; D gene unclear. Germline V gene sequence: CDR1 SGHDN, CDR2 FVKESK. This CDR3 region has 17 residues. V dropped 4 bases and J dropped 0 bases, with 13 bases sitting between them. The DNA of the CDR3 is TGTGCCAGCAGCCCCGTAGAAACTCACTCTGGGGCCAACGTCCTGACTTTC. This translates into CASSPVETHSGANVLTF.

Turning to this clone: An end of the junction differs from the germline gene, which may be a read error. The chain couples TRBV7-7 to TRBJ2-1, with D perhaps TRBD1 (6 bases). CDR1 SSHAT and CDR2 FNYEAQ come from the germline V gene (reference sequence). The CDR3 length is 13 residues. DNA of the CDR3: TGTGCTAGCAGCTCGCACAGGGTAAGCGAGCAGTTCTTC. It codes for CASSSHRVSEQFF.

This chain connects TRBV14 to TRBJ2-5; D remains unclear. This CDR3 spans 12 amino acids. CDR1 and CDR2 (germline): SGHDN, FVKESK. V dropped 1 base and J dropped 4 bases, with 4 bases sitting between them. The CDR3 loop is CASSQVSETQYF. For the CDR3, the DNA is TGTGCCAGCAGCCAAGTATCAGAGACCCAGTACTTC.

J is TRBJ1-2 and V is TRBV6-5; no reliable D call. This CDR3 has 14 residues. The germline V and J ends were trimmed by 3 bases and 7 bases, with 15 bases remaining between them. CDR1 and CDR2 (germline): MNHEY, SVGAGI. As DNA, the CDR3 is TGTGCCAGCAGTTATTTCGCAGAAACGGTTGGCTACACCTTC. This codes for CASSYFAETVGYTF.

The chain recombines TRBV7-9 with TRBJ2-7, with 7 bases that match TRBD1. The germline V gene has CDR1 SEHNR and CDR2 FQNEAQ (reference sequence). The CDR3 runs 12 residues. V lost 10 bases and J lost 0; bases outside the gene matches: 3. CDR3 bases: TGTGCCATAGGACAGGACTCCTACGAGCAGTACTTC. Its translation: CAIGQDSYEQYF.

The CDR3 reads CASSVEHGQPQHF. As DNA, the CDR3 is TGTGCCAGCAGCGTGGAGCATGGTCAGCCCCAGCATTTT. The chain recombines TRBV9 with TRBJ1-5; D remains ambiguous. This CDR3 contains 13 residues. From germline, CDR1 is SGDLS and CDR2 YYNGEE. Trimming cost V 2 bases and J 6 bases, with 9 bases left between them. The full variable domain, rest sourced from reference TRBV9 and TRBJ1-5, is DSGVTQTPKHLITATGQRVTLRCSPRSGDLSVYWYQQSLDQGLQFLIQYYNGEERAKGNILERFSAQQFPDLHSELNLSSLELGDSALYFCASSVEHGQPQHFGDGTRLSIL.